This TCR beta chain is from a study of cytomegalovirus exposure and HLA in healthy donors. Of note for this clone: Antigen specificity is unknown.

Broader study findings: Rarity marked most TCR sequences, yet some public TCRs occurred in many donors. Later on, a genetic analysis was performed. It linked a missense variant in DCLRE1C with V- and J-gene trimming of TCR beta. Relative to equally common others, HLA-associated TCR beta chains showed greater clonal expansion in a later analysis. Cytomegalovirus association was listed for under 200 TCR beta chains.

The junction had 10 bases not matched to a gene; V was cut back by 8 bases and J by 6 bases. Germline V gene lookup returns CDR1 MNHNS and CDR2 SASEGT. The CDR3 has 13 amino acids. The PCR had 60 Vbeta and 13 Jbeta primers. Repertoires were generated with immunoSEQ multiplex PCR, while TCRdb's copy carries only in-frame clones and drops some. The table includes more than 200,000 clones, 75% to 85% detected once. This receptor was identified in a girl aged 10 to 17 in good health and CMV-seronegative. V is TRBV6-1 and J is TRBJ2-7; 7 bases agree with TRBD2. Sequenced material: PBMCs. DNA of the CDR3: TGTGCCAGCGGGAGGGACTTTCTATCCGAGCAGTACTTC. This codes for CASGRDFLSEQYF.